Given below is one TCR beta chain in context. As processed by the authors: Estimation of nucleated cell counts relied on the amplification of reference gene primers. The method was immunoSEQ multiplex PCR; TCRdb's version includes in-frame clones alone and lacks a portion of them. That table is the source of V, J and clone size, and D and trimming were worked out from the DNA. The data show 90,000 to 140,000 clones, roughly 80% seen once. This sample was included in a study of blood T cell repertoires in COVID-19. On the study more broadly: COVID-19 samples from acute and convalescent phases originated in the United States, Italy and Spain.

CDR3 size: 15 residues. V was shortened by 2 bases and J by 6 bases, with 14 bases between the two germline ends. CDR1 is MDHEN and CDR2 is SYDVKM in the germline V gene. The V gene is TRBV28, the J gene TRBJ2-1; unclear D gene. The TCR sequence derives from a woman in her seventies with acute or convalescent COVID-19. The material sequenced was peripheral blood. This CDR3 is CASSLRRSGSNEQFF. Written as DNA, the CDR3 is TGTGCCAGCAGTTTAAGGAGATCTGGGTCCAATGAGCAGTTCTTC.